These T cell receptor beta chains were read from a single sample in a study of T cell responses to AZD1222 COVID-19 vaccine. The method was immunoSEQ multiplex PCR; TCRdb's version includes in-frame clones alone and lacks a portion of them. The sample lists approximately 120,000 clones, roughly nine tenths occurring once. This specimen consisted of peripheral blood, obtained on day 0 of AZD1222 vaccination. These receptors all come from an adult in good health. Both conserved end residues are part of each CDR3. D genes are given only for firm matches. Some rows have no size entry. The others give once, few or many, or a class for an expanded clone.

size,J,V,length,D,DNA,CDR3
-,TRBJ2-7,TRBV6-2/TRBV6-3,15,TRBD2,TGTGCCAGCAGTTACCTTCGGACTAGCACTACGACGCAGTACTTC,CASSYLRTSTTTQYF
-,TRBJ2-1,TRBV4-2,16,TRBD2,TGTGCCAGCAGCCAAGATCTAGCGGGGGCCTACAATGAGCAGTTCTTC,CASSQDLAGAYNEQFF
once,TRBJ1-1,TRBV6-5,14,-,TGTGCCAGCAGCCGCCTCTTAATGAACACTGAAGCTTTCTTT,CASSRLLMNTEAFF
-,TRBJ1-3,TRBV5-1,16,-,TGCGCCAGCAGCTTACTGGACCCGAGCTCTGGAAACACCATATATTTT,CASSLLDPSSGNTIYF
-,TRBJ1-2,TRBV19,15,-,TGTGCCAGTAGTCTCCGTTTAGGGGAGGTAGGTGGCTACACCTTC,CASSLRLGEVGGYTF
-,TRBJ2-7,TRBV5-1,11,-,TGCGCCAGCAGCCAAGGCTACGAGCAGTACTTC,CASSQGYEQYF
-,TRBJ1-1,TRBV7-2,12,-,TGTGCCAGCAGCTTAAAGAACACTGAAGCTTTCTTT,CASSLKNTEAFF
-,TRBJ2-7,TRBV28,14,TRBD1,TGTGCCAGCAGCCTGGGACAGGGCGTTCTCGAGCAGTACTTC,CASSLGQGVLEQYF
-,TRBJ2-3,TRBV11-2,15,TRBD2,TGTGCCAGCAGCCGGACTAGCGGGGCACACGATACGCAGTATTTT,CASSRTSGAHDTQYF
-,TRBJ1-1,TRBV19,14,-,TGTGCCAGTAGTCCTTCTGACTCGAACACTGAAGCTTTCTTT,CASSPSDSNTEAFF
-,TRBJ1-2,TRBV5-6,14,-,TGTGCCAGCAGCCCCGGCGGCAGTAACTATGGCTACACCTTC,CASSPGGSNYGYTF
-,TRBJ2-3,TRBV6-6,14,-,TGTGCCAGCAGTCCCCCAGGGCGGCCAGATACGCAGTATTTT,CASSPPGRPDTQYF
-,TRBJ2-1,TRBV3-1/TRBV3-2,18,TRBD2,TGTGCCAGCAGCCGGACTAGCGGGAGGGTGAGCTCCTACAATGAGCAGTTCTTC,CASSRTSGRVSSYNEQFF
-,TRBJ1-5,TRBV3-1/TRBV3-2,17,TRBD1,TGTGCCAGCAGCCGGTCCCTAGGGACAGGTGGGGCTCAGCCCCAGCATTTT,CASSRSLGTGGAQPQHF
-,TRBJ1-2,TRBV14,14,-,TGTGCCAGCAGCCAAGCCTCGGGGCTCGCGGGCTACACCTTC,CASSQASGLAGYTF
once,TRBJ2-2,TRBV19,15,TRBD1,TGTGCCAGTAGTCCGAGGACAGGGGGCACCGGGGAGCTGTTTTTT,CASSPRTGGTGELFF
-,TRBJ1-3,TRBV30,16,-,TGTGCCTGGAGTGTTCGCGCAGGCTTCTCTGGAAACACCATATATTTT,CAWSVRAGFSGNTIYF
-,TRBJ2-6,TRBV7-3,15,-,TGTGCCAGCAGCTCAACTCTCTCTGGGGCCAACGTCCTGACTTTC,CASSSTLSGANVLTF
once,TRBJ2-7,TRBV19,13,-,TGTGCCAGTAGTATTGGCCTATTCTACGAGCAGTACTTC,CASSIGLFYEQYF
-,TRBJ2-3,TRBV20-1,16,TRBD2,TGCAGTGCTAGTACGACTAGCGGGGGCGGGGGGGATACGCAGTATTTT,CSASTTSGGGGDTQYF
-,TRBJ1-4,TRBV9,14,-,TGTGCCAGCAGCGTAGAGGGTTCGGGTGAAAAACTGTTTTTT,CASSVEGSGEKLFF